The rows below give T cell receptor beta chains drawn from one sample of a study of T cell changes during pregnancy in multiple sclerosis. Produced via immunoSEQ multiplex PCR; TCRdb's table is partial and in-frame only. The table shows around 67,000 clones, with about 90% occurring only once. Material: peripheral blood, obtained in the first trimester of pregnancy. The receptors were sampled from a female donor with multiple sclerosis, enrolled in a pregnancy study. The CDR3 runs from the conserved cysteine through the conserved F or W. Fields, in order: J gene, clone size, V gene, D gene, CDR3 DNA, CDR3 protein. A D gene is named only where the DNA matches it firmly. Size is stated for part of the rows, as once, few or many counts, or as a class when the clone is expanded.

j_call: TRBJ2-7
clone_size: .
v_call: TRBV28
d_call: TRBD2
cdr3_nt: TGTGCCAGCGTCGGGCTAGCGGGAGTATACGAGCAGTACTTC
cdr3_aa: CASVGLAGVYEQYF

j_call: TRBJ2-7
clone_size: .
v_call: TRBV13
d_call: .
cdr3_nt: TGTGCCAGCAGCTTAGCCGGTTATTCCTACGAGCAGTACTTC
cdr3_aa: CASSLAGYSYEQYF

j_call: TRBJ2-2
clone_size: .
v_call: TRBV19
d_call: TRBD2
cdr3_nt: TGTGCCAGTTCCGGGACTACGGGTACCGGGGAGCTGTTTTTT
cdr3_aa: CASSGTTGTGELFF

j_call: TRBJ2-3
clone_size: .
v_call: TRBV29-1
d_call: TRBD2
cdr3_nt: TGCAGCGTTCCCTTAGCGGGAAGACCAGATACGCAGTATTTT
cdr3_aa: CSVPLAGRPDTQYF

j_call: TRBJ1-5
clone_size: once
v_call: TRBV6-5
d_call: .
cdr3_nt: TGTGCCAGCAGTTACGGGGGGGGCGGTCAGCCCCAGCATTTT
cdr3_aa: CASSYGGGGQPQHF

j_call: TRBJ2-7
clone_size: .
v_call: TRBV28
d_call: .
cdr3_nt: TGTGCCAGCAGTTTTTTCGCTCTTCAGTACGACGAGCAGTACTTC
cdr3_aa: CASSFFALQYDEQYF

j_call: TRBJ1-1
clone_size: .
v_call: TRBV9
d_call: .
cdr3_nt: TGTGCCAGCAGCGCTGTAGTTGACACTGAAGCTTTCTTT
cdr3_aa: CASSAVVDTEAFF

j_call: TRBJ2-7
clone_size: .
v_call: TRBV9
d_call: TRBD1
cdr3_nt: TGTGCCAGCAGCGATACAGGGGTGCTCCAGTACTTC
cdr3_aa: CASSDTGVLQYF

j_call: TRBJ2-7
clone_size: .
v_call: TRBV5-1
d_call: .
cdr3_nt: TGCGCCAGCAGCTTGGCCGGGGCGGGAATGGACGAGCAGTACTTC
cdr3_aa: CASSLAGAGMDEQYF

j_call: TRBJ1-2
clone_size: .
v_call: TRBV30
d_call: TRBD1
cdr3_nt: TGTGCCTGGGACCGACAGGGCTCCTATGGCTACACCTTC
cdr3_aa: CAWDRQGSYGYTF

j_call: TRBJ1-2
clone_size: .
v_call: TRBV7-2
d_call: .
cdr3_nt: TGTGCCAGCAGCTTAGCTGCGGGAGGGGTTGGCTACACCTTC
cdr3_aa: CASSLAAGGVGYTF

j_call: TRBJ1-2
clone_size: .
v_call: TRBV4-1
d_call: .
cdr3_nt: TGCGCCAGCAGTACAGGGAACTATGGCTACACCTTC
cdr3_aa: CASSTGNYGYTF

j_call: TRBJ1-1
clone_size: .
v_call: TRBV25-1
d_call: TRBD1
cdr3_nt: TGTGCCACCAGATCCGGGACAGGGGGAGAAGGGGCTTTCTTT
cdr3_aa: CATRSGTGGEGAFF

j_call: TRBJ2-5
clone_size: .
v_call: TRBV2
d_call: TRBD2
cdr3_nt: TGTGCCAGCATCCTTCCCCCCGGGACTAAAAGAGAGACCCAGTACTTC
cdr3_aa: CASILPPGTKRETQYF

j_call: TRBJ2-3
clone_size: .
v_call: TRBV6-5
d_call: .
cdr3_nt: TGTGCCAGCAGTCCTGACAGTCCCCGGACAGATACGCAGTATTTT
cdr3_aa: CASSPDSPRTDTQYF

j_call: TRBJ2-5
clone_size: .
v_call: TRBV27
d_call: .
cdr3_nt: TGTGCCAGCACCGAACAGGTGGTTGGTGAGACCCAGTACTTC
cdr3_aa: CASTEQVVGETQYF

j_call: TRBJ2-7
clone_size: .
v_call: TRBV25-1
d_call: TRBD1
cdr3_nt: TGTGCCGTAAAGGGACAGGGCTACGAGCAGTACTTC
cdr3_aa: CAVKGQGYEQYF

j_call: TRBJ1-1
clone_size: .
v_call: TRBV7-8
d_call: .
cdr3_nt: TGTGCCAGCAGCTTAGCCCGGGAGGGGGGCGCGGGGACTGAAGCTTTCTTT
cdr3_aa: CASSLAREGGAGTEAFF

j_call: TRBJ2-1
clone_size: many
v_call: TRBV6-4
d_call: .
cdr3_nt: TGTGCCAGCAGTGAATCAGGGCGCCATGAGCAGTTCTTC
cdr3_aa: CASSESGRHEQFF

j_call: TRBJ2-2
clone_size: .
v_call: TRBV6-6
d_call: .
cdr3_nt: TGTGCCAGCAGTTGGCCCCCAGGGATAACCGGGGAGCTGTTTTTT
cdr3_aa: CASSWPPGITGELFF

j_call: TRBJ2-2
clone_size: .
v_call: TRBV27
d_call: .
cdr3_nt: TGTGCCAGCAGTTTCGGAAACTTGTGGGGAGCCACCGGGGAGCTGTTTTTT
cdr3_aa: CASSFGNLWGATGELFF

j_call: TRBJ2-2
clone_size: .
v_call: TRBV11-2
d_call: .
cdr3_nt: TGTGCCAGCAGCCCGCCCCTGGAGGGGGCGATGACCGGGGAGCTGTTTTTT
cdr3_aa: CASSPPLEGAMTGELFF

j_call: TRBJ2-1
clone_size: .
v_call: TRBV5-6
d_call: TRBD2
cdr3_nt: TGTGCCAGCAGGACCGATGGACTAGCAGGGCCTGAGCAGTTCTTC
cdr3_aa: CASRTDGLAGPEQFF

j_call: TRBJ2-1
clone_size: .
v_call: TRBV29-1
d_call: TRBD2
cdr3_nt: TGCAGCGTTGGGCTAGCGGGAGGTTACAATGAGCAGTTCTTC
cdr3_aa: CSVGLAGGYNEQFF

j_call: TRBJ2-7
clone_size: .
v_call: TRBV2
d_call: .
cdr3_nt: TGTGCCAGCGAGGGCAGCGCTAGCTCCTACGAGCAGTACTTC
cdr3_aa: CASEGSASSYEQYF

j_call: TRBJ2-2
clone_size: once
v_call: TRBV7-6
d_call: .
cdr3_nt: TGTGCCAGCAGCCCTGCGAACACCGGGGAGCTGTTTTTT
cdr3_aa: CASSPANTGELFF

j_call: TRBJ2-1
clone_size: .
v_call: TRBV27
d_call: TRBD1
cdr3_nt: TGTGCCAGCACCAGGACAGGTGGCTACAATGAGCAGTTCTTC
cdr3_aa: CASTRTGGYNEQFF

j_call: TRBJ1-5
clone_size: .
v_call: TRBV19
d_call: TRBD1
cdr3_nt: TGTGCCAGTAGTCCGCAGGACAGGAGCAATCAGCCCCAGCATTTT
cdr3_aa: CASSPQDRSNQPQHF

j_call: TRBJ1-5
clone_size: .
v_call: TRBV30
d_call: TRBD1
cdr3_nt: TGTGCCTGGGAACAGGGGCCCAATCAGCCCCAGCATTTT
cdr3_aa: CAWEQGPNQPQHF

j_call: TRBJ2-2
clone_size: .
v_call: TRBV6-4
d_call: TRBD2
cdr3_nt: TGTGCCAGCAAAGTATCGGGGGGGACCGGGGAGCTGTTTTTT
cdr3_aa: CASKVSGGTGELFF

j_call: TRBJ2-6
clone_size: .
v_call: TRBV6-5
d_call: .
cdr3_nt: TGTGCCAGCAGTTACGCACCGGGCTCTGGGGCCAACGTCCTGACTTTC
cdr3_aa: CASSYAPGSGANVLTF

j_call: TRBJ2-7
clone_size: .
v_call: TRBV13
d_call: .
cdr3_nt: TGTGCCAGCAGCTTCGGTTACGAGCAGTACTTC
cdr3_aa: CASSFGYEQYF

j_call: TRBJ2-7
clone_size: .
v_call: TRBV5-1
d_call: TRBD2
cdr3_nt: TGCGCCAGCAGCTTGGCCCCCACGACTAGCGCGGCGGGGTACGAGCAGTACTTC
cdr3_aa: CASSLAPTTSAAGYEQYF

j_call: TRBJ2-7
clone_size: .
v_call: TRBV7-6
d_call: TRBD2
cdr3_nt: TGTGCCAGCAGCTCCTATCCCCGTAGCGGGAGGGCCCCCGAGCAGTACTTC
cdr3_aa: CASSSYPRSGRAPEQYF

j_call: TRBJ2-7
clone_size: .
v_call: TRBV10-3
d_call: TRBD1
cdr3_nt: TGTGCCATCAGCGAACAGGGGGGACGGTACGAGCAGTACTTC
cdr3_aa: CAISEQGGRYEQYF

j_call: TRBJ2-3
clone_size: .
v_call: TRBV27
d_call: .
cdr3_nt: TGTGCCAGCAGTTGGGGAGCGGTTCGGGCAGATACGCAGTATTTT
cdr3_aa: CASSWGAVRADTQYF

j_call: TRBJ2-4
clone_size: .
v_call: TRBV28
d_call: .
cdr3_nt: TGTGCCAGCAGTCATAGCCTCCCCAGCAAAAACATTCAGTACTTC
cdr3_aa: CASSHSLPSKNIQYF

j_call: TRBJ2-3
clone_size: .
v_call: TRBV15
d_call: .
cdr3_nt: TGTGCCACCTCTATAGCGGATACCAGAGATACGCAGTATTTT
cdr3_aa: CATSIADTRDTQYF

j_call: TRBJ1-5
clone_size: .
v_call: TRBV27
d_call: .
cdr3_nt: TGTGCCAGCACGGTCGCCAGGGCCGAAGGCAATCAGCCCCAGCATTTT
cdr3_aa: CASTVARAEGNQPQHF

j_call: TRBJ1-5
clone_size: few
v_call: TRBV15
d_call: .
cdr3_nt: TGTGCCACCAGCAGTAAACAAAATCAGCCCCAGCATTTT
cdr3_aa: CATSSKQNQPQHF

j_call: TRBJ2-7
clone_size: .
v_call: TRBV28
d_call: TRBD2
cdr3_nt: TGTGCCAGCAGTTTATGGACTAGCGGGACATCCTACGAGCAGTACTTC
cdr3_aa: CASSLWTSGTSYEQYF

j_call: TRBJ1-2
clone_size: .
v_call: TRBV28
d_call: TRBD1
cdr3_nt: TGTGCCAGCAGTTTAAGGGACAGGGCCTCTACTAACTATGGCTACACCTTC
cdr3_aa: CASSLRDRASTNYGYTF

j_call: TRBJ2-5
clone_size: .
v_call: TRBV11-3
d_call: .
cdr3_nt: TGTGCCAGCAGCCGCGGTGGATCCCAAGAGACCCAGTACTTC
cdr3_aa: CASSRGGSQETQYF

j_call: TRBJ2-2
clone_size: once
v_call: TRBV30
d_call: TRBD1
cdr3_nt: TGTGCCTGGAGTTCAAGCCAGGGGGCGGCCGGGGAGCTGTTTTTT
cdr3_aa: CAWSSSQGAAGELFF

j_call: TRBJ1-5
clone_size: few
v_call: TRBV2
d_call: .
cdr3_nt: TGTGCCAGCAGTGAAGTAGGGGATCAGCCCCAGCATTTT
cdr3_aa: CASSEVGDQPQHF

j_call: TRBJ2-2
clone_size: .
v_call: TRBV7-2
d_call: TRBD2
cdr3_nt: TGTGCCAGCAGCTTAGTACTAGCGGGGATCACCGGGGAGCTGTTTTTT
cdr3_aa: CASSLVLAGITGELFF

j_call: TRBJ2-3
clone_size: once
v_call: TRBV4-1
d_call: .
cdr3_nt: TGCGCCAGCAGCCAACTTGGCGGAGCCACAGATACGCAGTATTTT
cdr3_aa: CASSQLGGATDTQYF

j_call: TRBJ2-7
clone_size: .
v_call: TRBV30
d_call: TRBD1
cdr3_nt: TGTGCCTGGGGTCGATTAGGGGGCCGCTACGAGCAGTACTTC
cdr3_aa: CAWGRLGGRYEQYF

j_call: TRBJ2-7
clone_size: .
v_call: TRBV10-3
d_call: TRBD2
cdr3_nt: TGTGCCTCTGCGGTGGCGGGAGCCTACGAGCAGTACTTC
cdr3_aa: CASAVAGAYEQYF

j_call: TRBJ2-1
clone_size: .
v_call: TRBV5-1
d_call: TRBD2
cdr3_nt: TGCGCCAGCAGCTTTGGGACTAGCGGGAGCATCTACAATGAGCAGTTCTTC
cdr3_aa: CASSFGTSGSIYNEQFF

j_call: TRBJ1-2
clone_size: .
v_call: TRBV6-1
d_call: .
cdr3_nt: TGTGCCAGCAGTGGCCACCGGGACATTCCGTACGCTAACTATGGCTACACCTTC
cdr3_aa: CASSGHRDIPYANYGYTF

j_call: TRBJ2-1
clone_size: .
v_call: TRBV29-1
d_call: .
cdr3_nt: TGCAGCGTCCTGGCGGGAATATCCTACAATGAGCAGTTCTTC
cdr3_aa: CSVLAGISYNEQFF